This T cell receptor (beta chain) was documented in a study of cytomegalovirus exposure and HLA in healthy donors. Overall study findings and caveats: In a later analysis, common viral pathogens appeared linked to several of the most significant clusters. There were some V segments, including TRBV6-2 and TRBV6-3, excluded as indistinguishable. Later analysis demonstrated an association between a missense DCLRE1C variant and TCR beta V- and J-gene trimming. Specificity of a few CMV-associated chains for CMV antigens was verified in vitro.

The trim removed 3 bases at V and 0 bases at J, leaving 3 bases unmatched. Germline CDR1 is SGHRS and CDR2 is YFSETQ. The CDR3 is 14 amino acids. Concerning this clone: What it binds is unknown.

Both 60 Vbeta primers and 13 Jbeta primers went into the PCR. Libraries were prepared by immunoSEQ multiplex PCR; TCRdb keeps only in-frame clonotypes and omits some of them. Of roughly 150,000 clones detected, approximately 88% appear once; the ten largest clones hold 1.5%. The gene calls are TRBV5-1 and TRBJ2-7; 7 bases fit TRBD1. Sample: PBMCs. The sequence came from a woman aged 18-30 years in good health and CMV-seronegative. The CDR3 DNA follows: TGCGCCAGCAGCTACGACAGGGACTCCTACGAGCAGTACTTC. It translates to CASSYDRDSYEQYF.